These T cell receptor beta chains were read from a single sample in a study of breast tumors, draining lymph nodes, adjacent tissues. TCRdb recomputed calls from the multiplex PCR reads with MiXCR, one row per CDR3 protein. The repertoire holds about 110,000 distinct CDR3 sequences, 30% seen once, with 5.5% to 7% in the top ten. Sequences were obtained from axillary lymph node tissue. The origin of the receptors is a female donor with breast cancer. Some clones in this sample may be carry-over from other donors' samples. The CDR3 runs from the conserved cysteine through the conserved F or W. The D gene is left open where the match is weak. Expanded clones get a size class; other rows say once, few or many, or leave the size out.

J | D | V | size | length | CDR3 | DNA
TRBJ2-7 | TRBD2 | TRBV2 | many | 12 | CASSVSGNQQYF | TGTGCCAGCAGTGTGAGCGGGAACCAGCAGTACTTC
TRBJ2-7 | NA | TRBV5-4 | NA | 14 | CASSSRVASYEQYF | TGTGCCAGCAGCTCCCGGGTAGCGTCCTACGAGCAGTACTTC
TRBJ2-5 | NA | TRBV2 | many | 13 | CASNRVGQETQYF | TGTGCCAGCAACAGGGTGGGCCAAGAGACCCAGTACTTC
TRBJ2-1 | TRBD1 | TRBV20-1 | NA | 14 | CSVPGQGALNEQFF | TGCAGTGTACCGGGACAGGGGGCGCTTAATGAGCAGTTCTTC
TRBJ1-2 | NA | TRBV10-2 | NA | 16 | CASSESIKIPNYGYTF | TGCGCCAGCAGTGAGTCGATTAAAATTCCTAACTATGGCTACACCTTC
TRBJ1-2 | TRBD1 | TRBV19 | many | 15 | CASSATGGPVDGYTF | TGTGCCAGTAGTGCTACAGGGGGCCCCGTCGATGGCTACACCTTC
TRBJ2-7 | TRBD2 | TRBV20-1 | many | 14 | CSARRGGAVNEQYF | TGCAGTGCTAGACGCGGGGGGGCCGTTAACGAGCAGTACTTC
TRBJ2-7 | NA | TRBV27 | many | 16 | CASSSKGVRHSYEQYF | TGTGCCAGCAGTTCCAAGGGCGTCAGACACTCCTACGAGCAGTACTTC
TRBJ2-3 | NA | TRBV10-2 | NA | 13 | CARGSEPTDTQYF | TGCGCCAGGGGAAGCGAGCCAACAGATACGCAGTATTTT
TRBJ2-1 | TRBD2 | TRBV30 | many | 14 | CAWSVDWGGDEQFF | TGTGCCTGGAGTGTGGACTGGGGGGGGGATGAGCAGTTCTTC
TRBJ2-3 | TRBD2 | TRBV10-2 | NA | 16 | CASSFLAGDSTDTQYF | TGCGCCAGCAGTTTCCTAGCGGGCGATAGCACAGATACGCAGTATTTT
TRBJ2-7 | NA | TRBV18 | many | 12 | CASSPSAYEQYF | TGTGCCAGCTCACCCTCGGCCTACGAGCAGTACTTC
TRBJ2-3 | NA | TRBV5-1 | many | 13 | CASKSGFTDTQYF | TGCGCCAGCAAGTCAGGGTTCACAGATACGCAGTATTTT
TRBJ2-7 | NA | TRBV10-3 | many | 15 | CAANGGDLGSYEQYF | TGTGCCGCCAACGGAGGGGACTTGGGCTCCTACGAGCAGTACTTC
TRBJ1-3 | NA | TRBV19 | many | 16 | CASISRRLTSGNTIYF | TGTGCCAGTATCTCGAGACGCCTGACCTCTGGAAACACCATATATTTT
TRBJ1-2 | NA | TRBV6-2/TRBV6-3 | many | 13 | CASRDWTGRGYTF | TGTGCCAGCAGGGACTGGACGGGCCGGGGCTACACCTTC
TRBJ2-5 | TRBD2 | TRBV5-1 | many | 14 | CASKWGGGQETQYF | TGCGCCAGCAAGTGGGGGGGTGGACAAGAGACCCAGTACTTC
TRBJ2-3 | TRBD2 | TRBV7-3 | many | 15 | CASSLLAGGPDTQYF | TGTGCCAGCAGCTTATTAGCGGGAGGGCCAGATACGCAGTATTTT
TRBJ2-7 | TRBD1 | TRBV7-9 | many | 14 | CASSLDYRGYEQYF | TGTGCCAGCAGCTTAGACTACAGGGGGTACGAGCAGTACTTC
TRBJ1-3 | NA | TRBV6-1 | few | 14 | CASSPPSSGNTIYF | TGTGCCAGCAGCCCACCGAGCTCTGGAAACACCATATATTTT
TRBJ1-2 | NA | TRBV7-9 | large | 14 | CASSLGNSNYGYTF | TGTGCCAGCAGCTTAGGTAACAGTAACTATGGCTACACCTTC
TRBJ2-1 | TRBD2 | TRBV27 | NA | 16 | CASSKQAGGMRNEQFF | TGTGCCAGCAGCAAGCAAGCGGGAGGGATGAGGAATGAGCAGTTCTTC
TRBJ2-1 | TRBD2 | TRBV2 | many | 14 | CASSVRGGDNEQFF | TGTGCCAGCAGTGTGCGCGGGGGGGACAATGAGCAGTTCTTC
TRBJ2-7 | TRBD1 | TRBV5-1 | NA | 14 | CASSLRTGGFEQYF | TGCGCCAGCAGCCTCCGGACAGGGGGATTTGAGCAGTACTTC
TRBJ1-3 | NA | TRBV7-6 | many | 14 | CASSRLGAGNTIYF | TGTGCCAGCAGCCGTTTGGGGGCTGGAAACACCATATATTTT
TRBJ2-7 | TRBD2 | TRBV6-2/TRBV6-3 | many | 16 | CATIRGGSGLAYEQYF | TGTGCCACCATAAGGGGGGGCTCTGGACTAGCGTATGAGCAGTACTTC